One and the same sample provided the 17 T cell receptor beta chains below, sequenced in a study of regulatory T cells in long-lasting Graves disease. Time point meaning: newly diagnosed GD, antithyroid drugs for less than 3 months. PBMCs were the source of the RNA used for TCR sequencing. According to the study, TCR beta libraries were built with iRepertoire HTBI primers and CDR3-region Arm-PCR. MiXCR, applied by TCRdb to the multiplex PCR reads, yields one record per CDR3 protein. The repertoire holds hundreds of thousands of distinct CDR3 sequences, with 18% as singletons. The input for sequencing was peripheral blood mononuclear cells (PBMCs), taken at new diagnosis, from a patient treated with antithyroid drugs. Receptors originate from a female donor with Graves disease.

There are a few counts of this clonotype. The chain carries TRBV27 and TRBJ2-1; the match to TRBD2 covers 7 bases. V gave up 6 bases and J gave up 5 bases; unmatched junction bases: 10. The germline V gene has CDR1 MNHEY and CDR2 SMNVEV (reference sequence). The CDR3 is 15 amino acids. CDR3: CASRTREGNDNEQFF. The CDR3 DNA follows: TGTGCCAGCAGGACCAGGGAGGGGAATGACAATGAGCAGTTCTTC.

This clonotype occurred many times. The rearrangement joins TRBV20-1 to TRBJ2-1; 7 positions agree with TRBD2. The V gene end was trimmed by 0 bases and the J gene end by 6 bases; junction bases not matched to a gene: 5. Germline CDR1 is DFQATT and CDR2 is SNEGSKA (reference sequence). CDR3 length: 14 residues. CDR3 region: CSARDWSGVNEQFF. DNA of the CDR3: TGCAGTGCTAGAGATTGGAGCGGGGTCAATGAGCAGTTCTTC.

This clonotype was counted at least ten times. This chain links TRBV27 with TRBJ1-4; 8 positions agree with TRBD1. The CDR3 contains 12 residues. Looked up from germline, CDR1 is MNHEY and CDR2 is SMNVEV (reference sequence). V shed 8 bases and J 5 bases; nucleotides not matched to a gene: 1. The CDR3 sequence: CASRDRNEKLFF. The CDR3 DNA reads TGTGCCAGCCGGGACAGGAATGAAAAACTGTTTTTT.

Many counts were recorded for this clonotype. This sequence may be a read error, since a much larger clone differs from it by one base. V gene TRBV11-2 combines with J gene TRBJ1-1; D ambiguous. The CDR3 spans 13 residues. V was clipped by 1 base and J by 4 bases, with 7 bases between them. Germline values: CDR1 SGHAT, CDR2 FQNNGV. The CDR3 coding sequence is TGTGCCAGCAGCTTAGTCGTATTCACTGAAGCTTTCTTT. This translates into CASSLVVFTEAFF. The full variable domain, completed using reference TRBV11-2 and TRBJ1-1, is EAGVAQSPRYKIIEKRQSVAFWCNPISGHATLYWYQQILGQGPKLLIQFQNNGVVDDSQLPKDRFSAERLKGVDSTLKIQPAKLEDSAVYLCASSLVVFTEAFFGQGTRLTVV.

Only a few counts were recorded for this clonotype. This sequence joins TRBV19 and TRBJ2-2, with a possible D match to TRBD1 (6 bases). In germline, CDR1 is LNHDA, CDR2 SQIVND (reference sequence). V shed 4 bases and J shed 0 bases, with 9 bases lying between them. The CDR3 length is 15 residues. The CDR3 loop reads CASSTGAANTGELFF. CDR3 nucleotide sequence: TGTGCCAGTAGTACAGGGGCGGCGAACACCGGGGAGCTGTTTTTT.

The genes are TRBV11-3 and TRBJ2-1; 12 nucleotides align to TRBD2. Germline V CDR1 and CDR2: SGHNT, YENEEA. V lost 4 bases and J lost 12; bases outside the gene matches: 7. The CDR3 sequence is 14 residues long. CDR3 loop: CASSSITSGGRQFF. The CDR3 DNA reads as TGTGCCAGCAGCTCAATTACTAGCGGGGGGAGGCAGTTCTTC. Full variable domain (outside the CDR3, taken from reference TRBV11-3 and TRBJ2-1): EAGVVQSPRYKIIEKKQPVAFWCNPISGHNTLYWYLQNLGQGPELLIRYENEEAVDDSQLPKDRFSAERLKGVDSTLKIQPAELGDSAVYLCASSSITSGGRQFFGPGTRLTVL.

This chain links TRBV5-4 with TRBJ2-3; D gene ambiguous. CDR1 is SGHNT and CDR2 is YYREEE in the germline V gene (reference sequence). This CDR3 contains 15 residues. Trimming stripped 5 bases from V and 4 bases from J, with 17 bases between. CDR3 bases: TGTGCCAGCAGTAGGCGCTCCCTTACAGCAGATACGCAGTATTTT. Its translation: CASSRRSLTADTQYF.

In this sample, this clonotype turned up many times. J is TRBJ2-1 and V is TRBV27; no firm D call. This CDR3 region has 17 residues. Germline loops: CDR1 MNHEY, CDR2 SMNVEV (reference sequence). V was pared by 0 bases and J by 0 bases, with 12 bases between. The CDR3 region is CASSLSFRTSSYNEQFF. CDR3 coding DNA: TGTGCCAGCAGTTTATCTTTTAGAACGAGCTCCTACAATGAGCAGTTCTTC.

Worth noting for this clonotype: This likely comes from a read error, as the CDR3 has no conserved phenylalanine or tryptophan at its end. The limits of the CDR3 on the DNA are not certain, so only TCRdb's listed CDR3 is given. The gene calls are TRBV7-6 and TRBJ2-1; TRBD2 was called by the table and not checked on the DNA. The CDR3 has 15 residues if both end residues are counted. CDR1 and CDR2 (germline): SGHVS, FNYEAQ. The CDR3 sequence is CASSLAWEASGPRTV.

There are many counts of this clonotype. V usage is TRBV28 and J usage is TRBJ2-7; perhaps TRBD2 as D (5 bases). V lost 6 bases to trimming and J lost 3 bases, with 15 bases between them. Germline V gene sequence: CDR1 MDHEN, CDR2 SYDVKM. The CDR3 loop spans 14 amino acids. The CDR3 loop reads CASSPREADYEQYF. CDR3 DNA sequence: TGTGCCAGCAGCCCCCGGGAAGCGGACTACGAGCAGTACTTC.

As to this clonotype: This may come from a read error, since a much larger clone is one base off. The chain recombines TRBV7-9 with TRBJ2-7, with TRBD2 identical over 8 bases. V lost 5 bases and J lost 7; bases outside the gene matches: 7. CDR3 length: 13 amino acids. Germline CDR1 and CDR2: SEHNR and FQNEAQ (reference sequence). The CDR3 bases are TGTGCCAGCAGCACCGGGACTAGTGATGAGCAGTACTTC. It translates to CASSTGTSDEQYF. The whole variable domain, remainder taken from reference TRBV7-9 and TRBJ2-7, is DTGVSQNPRHKITKRGQNVTFRCDPISEHNRLYWYRQTLGQGPEFLTYFQNEAQLEKSRLLSDRFSAERPKGSFSTLEIQRTEQGDSAMYLCASSTGTSDEQYFGPGTRLTVT.

The V call is TRBV19, the J call TRBJ2-1, with 13 bases that match TRBD2. Germline V gene sequence: CDR1 LNHDA, CDR2 SQIVND (reference sequence). Trimming removed 5 bases from V and 9 bases from J; junction bases left unmatched: 10. The CDR3 has 16 residues. DNA for the CDR3: TGTGCCAGTAGTCCGTCGGCCGGGACTAGCGGGACTGAGCAGTTCTTC. This sequence encodes CASSPSAGTSGTEQFF.

Many counts were recorded for this clonotype. This chain connects TRBV29-1 to TRBJ1-5; no clear D gene. The CDR3 contains 15 residues. With 4 bases removed from V and 0 bases from J, the gap between germline ends came to 13 bases. The germline gives CDR1 SQVTM, CDR2 ANQGSEA. The CDR3 DNA reads as TGCAGCGTTGGGTTTGACACTAATAGCAATCAGCCCCAGCATTTT. The encoded protein is CSVGFDTNSNQPQHF.

With respect to this clonotype: This may come from a read error, since a much larger clone is one base off. The J gene is TRBJ1-3, the V gene TRBV19; D is undetermined. Germline V gene lookup returns CDR1 LNHDA and CDR2 SQIVND (reference sequence). The CDR3 contains 14 residues. Trimming left V 7 bases short and J 6 bases short, with 16 bases between. CDR3 coding DNA: TGTGCCAGTACCGACCACATATTTGCAAACACCATATATTTT. It translates to CASTDHIFANTIYF.

This clonotype was found many times. The chain combines TRBV19 with TRBJ2-7; 12 nucleotides agree with TRBD1. CDR1 and CDR2 from the germline V gene are LNHDA and SQIVND (reference sequence). This CDR3 spans 17 amino acids. V shed 4 bases and J 3 bases; nucleotides not matched to a gene: 10. The chain's CDR3 is CASSKGTGGAGLYEQYF. CDR3 nucleotides: TGTGCCAGTAGTAAGGGGACAGGGGGCGCTGGTCTCTACGAGCAGTACTTC.

This clonotype was found many times. The chain uses TRBV7-9 and TRBJ1-6; 7 bases line up with TRBD1. With 3 bases clipped from V and 5 bases from J, the junction kept 7 bases outside the gene matches. CDR1 and CDR2 (germline): SEHNR, FQNEAQ (reference sequence). The CDR3 sequence is 16 residues long. CDR3 region: CASSLGATGNNSPLHF. CDR3 DNA: TGTGCCAGCAGCTTGGGGGCGACAGGGAATAATTCACCCCTCCACTTT. Drawing the rest from reference TRBV7-9 and TRBJ1-6, the complete variable domain is DTGVSQNPRHKITKRGQNVTFRCDPISEHNRLYWYRQTLGQGPEFLTYFQNEAQLEKSRLLSDRFSAERPKGSFSTLEIQRTEQGDSAMYLCASSLGATGNNSPLHFGNGTRLTVT.

Many counts were recorded for this clonotype. The rearrangement links TRBV20-1 to TRBJ1-4; maybe TRBD1 (6 bases). Germline V gene data show CDR1 as DFQATT and CDR2 as SNEGSKA (reference sequence). The V end lost 3 bases, the J end lost 7 bases, and 12 bases lay between the germline ends. The CDR3 sequence is 13 residues long. The CDR3 bases are TGCAGTGCTAGTGGAGGGGGTGGTGAAAAACTGTTTTTT. Translated: CSASGGGGEKLFF.